This passage covers 4 T cell receptor beta chains from one sample sequenced in a study of T cell responses to AZD1222 COVID-19 vaccine. Sequencing used immunoSEQ multiplex PCR; TCRdb keeps in-frame clones, though not all of them. The sample records 55,000 to 80,000 clones, approximately 80% being singletons. The material sequenced was peripheral blood, taken on day 0 of AZD1222 vaccination. Receptors were obtained from an adult in good health.

The J gene is TRBJ2-2, the V gene TRBV15; 11 positions match TRBD2. The junction had 16 bases not matched to a gene; V was cut back by 1 base and J by 6 bases. CDR3 size: 20 residues. CDR1 and CDR2 from the germline V gene are LNHNV and YYDKDF (reference sequence). The CDR3 protein is CATSRVLRLAGPGGAGELFF. CDR3 nucleotide sequence: TGTGCCACCAGCAGAGTTTTACGACTAGCGGGGCCCGGCGGCGCCGGGGAGCTGTTTTTT.

This sequence joins TRBV6-2 or TRBV6-3 and TRBJ2-5; D is unclear. The CDR3 is 12 residues long. Germline-derived CDR1 and CDR2 are MNHEY and SVGEGT. The germline V and J ends were trimmed by 6 bases and 5 bases, with 10 bases remaining between them. This CDR3 reads CASSPAFETQYF. Here the CDR3 DNA reads TGTGCCAGCAGCCCGGCGTTTGAGACCCAGTACTTC.

This rearrangement joins TRBV19 to TRBJ2-7; TRBD1 agrees at 7 bases. CDR3 size: 14 residues. V gave up 3 bases and J gave up 6 bases; unmatched junction bases: 8. CDR1 LNHDA and CDR2 SQIVND come from the germline V gene (reference sequence). The DNA for the CDR3 is TGTGCCAGTAGTATTTCCCCGACAGGGAGCGAGCAGTACTTC. It is translated as CASSISPTGSEQYF.

This clone was counted only a few times. The rearrangement links TRBV7-8 to TRBJ1-6; D is unclear. The CDR3 loop spans 14 amino acids. Trimming shortened V by 1 base and J by 9 bases, and 10 bases separated the two germline ends. Germline CDR1 SGHVS, CDR2 FQNEAQ. The CDR3 nucleotides read TGTGCCAGCAGCTTAGACAGTCCTGGTTCACCCCTCCACTTT. This sequence encodes CASSLDSPGSPLHF. Complete variable domain (other parts from reference TRBV7-8 and TRBJ1-6): GAGVSQSPRYKVAKRGQDVALRCDPISGHVSLFWYQQALGQGPEFLTYFQNEAQLDKSGLPSDRFFAERPEGSVSTLKIQRTQQEDSAVYLCASSLDSPGSPLHFGNGTRLTVT.